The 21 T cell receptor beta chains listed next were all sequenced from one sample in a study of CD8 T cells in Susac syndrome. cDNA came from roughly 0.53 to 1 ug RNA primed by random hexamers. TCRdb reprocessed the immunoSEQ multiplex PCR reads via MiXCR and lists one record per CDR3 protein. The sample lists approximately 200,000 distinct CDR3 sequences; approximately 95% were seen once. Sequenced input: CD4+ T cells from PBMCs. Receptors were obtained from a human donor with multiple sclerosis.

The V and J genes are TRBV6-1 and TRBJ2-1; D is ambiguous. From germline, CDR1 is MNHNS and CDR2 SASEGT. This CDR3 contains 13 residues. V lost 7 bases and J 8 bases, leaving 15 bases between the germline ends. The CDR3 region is CASTSMRADEQFF. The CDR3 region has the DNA TGTGCCAGCACAAGTATGCGAGCCGATGAGCAGTTCTTC.

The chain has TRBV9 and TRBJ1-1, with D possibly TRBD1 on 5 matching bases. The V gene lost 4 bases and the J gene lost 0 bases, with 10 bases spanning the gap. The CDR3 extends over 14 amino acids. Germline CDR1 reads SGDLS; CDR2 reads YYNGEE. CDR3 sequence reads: CASSTRQMNTEAFF. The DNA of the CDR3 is TGTGCCAGCAGCACTCGACAGATGAACACTGAAGCTTTCTTT.

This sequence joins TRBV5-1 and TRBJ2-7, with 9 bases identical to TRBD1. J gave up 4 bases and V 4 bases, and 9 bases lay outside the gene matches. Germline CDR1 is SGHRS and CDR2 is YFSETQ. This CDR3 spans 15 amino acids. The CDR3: CASSGDYRGRYEQYF. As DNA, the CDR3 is TGCGCCAGCAGCGGGGACTACAGGGGGCGATACGAGCAGTACTTC. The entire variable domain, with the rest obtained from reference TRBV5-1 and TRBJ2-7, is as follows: KAGVTQTPRYLIKTRGQQVTLSCSPISGHRSVSWYQQTPGQGLQFLFEYFSETQRNKGNFPGRFSGRQFSNSRSEMNVSTLELGDSALYLCASSGDYRGRYEQYFGPGTRLTVT.

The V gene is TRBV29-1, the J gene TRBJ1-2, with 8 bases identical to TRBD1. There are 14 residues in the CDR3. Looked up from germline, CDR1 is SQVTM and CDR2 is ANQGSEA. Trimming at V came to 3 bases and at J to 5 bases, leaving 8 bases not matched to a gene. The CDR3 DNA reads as TGCAGCGTTGACCTACTAGGGACAGGATATGGCTACACCTTC. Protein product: CSVDLLGTGYGYTF.

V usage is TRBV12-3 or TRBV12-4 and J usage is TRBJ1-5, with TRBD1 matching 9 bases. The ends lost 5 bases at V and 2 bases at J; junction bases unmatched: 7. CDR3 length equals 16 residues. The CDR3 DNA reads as TGTGCCAGCAGTGCACACACAGGGGGCGGCAATCAGCCCCAGCATTTT. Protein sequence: CASSAHTGGGNQPQHF.

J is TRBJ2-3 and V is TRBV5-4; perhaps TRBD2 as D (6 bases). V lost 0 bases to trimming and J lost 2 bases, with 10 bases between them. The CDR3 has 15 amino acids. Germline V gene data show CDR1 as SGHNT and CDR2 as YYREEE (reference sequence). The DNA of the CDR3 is TGTGCCAGCAGCTTGGAGGCTAGCGTCACAGATACGCAGTATTTT. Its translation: CASSLEASVTDTQYF.

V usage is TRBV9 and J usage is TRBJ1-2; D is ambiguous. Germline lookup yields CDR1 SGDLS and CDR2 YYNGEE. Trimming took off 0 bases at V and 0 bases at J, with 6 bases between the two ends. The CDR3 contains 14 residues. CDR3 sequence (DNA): TGTGCCAGCAGCGTAGGAGAGACTAACTATGGCTACACCTTC. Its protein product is CASSVGETNYGYTF.

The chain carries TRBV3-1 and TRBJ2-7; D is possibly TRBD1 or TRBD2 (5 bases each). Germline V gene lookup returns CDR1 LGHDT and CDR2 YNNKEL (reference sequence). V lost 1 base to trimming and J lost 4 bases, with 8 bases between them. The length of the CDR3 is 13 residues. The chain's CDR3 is CASSQGGVYEQYV. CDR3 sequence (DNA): TGTGCCAGCAGCCAAGGAGGGGTTTACGAGCAGTACGTC.

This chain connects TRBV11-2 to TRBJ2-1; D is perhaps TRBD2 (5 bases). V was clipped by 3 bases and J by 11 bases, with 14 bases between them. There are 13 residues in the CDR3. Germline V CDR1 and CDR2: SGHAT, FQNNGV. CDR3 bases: TGTGCCAGCAGCTTCCCTCTGACTAATCAGCAGTTCTTC. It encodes CASSFPLTNQQFF.

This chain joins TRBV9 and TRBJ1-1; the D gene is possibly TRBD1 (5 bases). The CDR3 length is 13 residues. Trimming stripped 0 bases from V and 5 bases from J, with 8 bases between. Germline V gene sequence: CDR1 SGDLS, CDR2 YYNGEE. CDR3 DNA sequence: TGTGCCAGCAGCGTAGCTCAGGGAACTGAAGCTTTCTTT. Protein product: CASSVAQGTEAFF.

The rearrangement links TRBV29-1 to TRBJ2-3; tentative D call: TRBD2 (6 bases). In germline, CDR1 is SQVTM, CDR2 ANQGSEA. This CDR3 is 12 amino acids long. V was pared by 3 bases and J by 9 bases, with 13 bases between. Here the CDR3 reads CSVDEGGETQYF. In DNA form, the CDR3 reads TGCAGCGTTGACGAGGGAGGAGAGACGCAGTATTTT.

CDR3 sequence: CASSFAGPYGYTF. As DNA, the CDR3 is TGTGCCAGCAGTTTTGCGGGGCCCTATGGCTACACCTTC. V gene TRBV12-3 or TRBV12-4 combines with J gene TRBJ1-2, with a tentative D call TRBD1 (5 bases). The CDR3 spans 13 residues. The germline V and J ends were trimmed by 3 bases and 4 bases, with 9 bases remaining between them.

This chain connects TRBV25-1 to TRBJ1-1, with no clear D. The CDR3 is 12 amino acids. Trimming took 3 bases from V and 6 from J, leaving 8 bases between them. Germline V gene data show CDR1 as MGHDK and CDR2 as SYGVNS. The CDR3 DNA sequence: TGTGCCAGCAGTGATCTCCAAGCTGAAGCTTTCTTT. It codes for CASSDLQAEAFF.

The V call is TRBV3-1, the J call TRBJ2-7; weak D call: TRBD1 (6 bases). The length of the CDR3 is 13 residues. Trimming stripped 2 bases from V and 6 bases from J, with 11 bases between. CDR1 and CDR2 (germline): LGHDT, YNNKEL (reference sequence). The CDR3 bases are TGTGCCAGCAGCCAACGGACAGTCGGCGAGCAGTACGTC. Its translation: CASSQRTVGEQYV.

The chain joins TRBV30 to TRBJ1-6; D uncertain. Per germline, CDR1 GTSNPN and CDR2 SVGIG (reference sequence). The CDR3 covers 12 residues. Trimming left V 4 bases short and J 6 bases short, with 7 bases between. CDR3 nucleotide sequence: TGTGCCTGGACTGTGGGTAATTCACCCCTCCACTTT. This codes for CAWTVGNSPLHF.

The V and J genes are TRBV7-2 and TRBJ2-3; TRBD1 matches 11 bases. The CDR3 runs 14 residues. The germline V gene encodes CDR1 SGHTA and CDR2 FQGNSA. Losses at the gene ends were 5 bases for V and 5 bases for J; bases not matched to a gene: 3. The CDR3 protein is CASSLGTGGDTQYF. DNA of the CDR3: TGTGCCAGCAGCCTCGGGACAGGGGGAGATACGCAGTATTTT. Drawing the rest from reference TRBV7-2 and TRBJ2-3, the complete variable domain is GAGVSQSPSNKVTEKGKDVELRCDPISGHTALYWYRQSLGQGLEFLIYFQGNSAPDKSGLPSDRFSAERTGGSVSTLTIQRTQQEDSAVYLCASSLGTGGDTQYFGPGTRLTVL.

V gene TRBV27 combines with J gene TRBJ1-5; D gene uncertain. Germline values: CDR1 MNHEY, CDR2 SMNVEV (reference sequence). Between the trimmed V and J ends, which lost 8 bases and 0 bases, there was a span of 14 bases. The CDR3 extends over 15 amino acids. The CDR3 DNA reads TGTGCCAGCCGCCCGAGGGTAATTAGCAATCAGCCCCAGCATTTT. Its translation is CASRPRVISNQPQHF.

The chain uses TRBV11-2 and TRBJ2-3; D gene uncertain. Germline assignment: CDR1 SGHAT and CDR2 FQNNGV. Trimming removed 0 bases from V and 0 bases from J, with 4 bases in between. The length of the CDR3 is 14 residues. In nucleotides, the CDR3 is TGTGCCAGCAGCTTAGAGTACAGCACAGATACGCAGTATTTT. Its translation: CASSLEYSTDTQYF.

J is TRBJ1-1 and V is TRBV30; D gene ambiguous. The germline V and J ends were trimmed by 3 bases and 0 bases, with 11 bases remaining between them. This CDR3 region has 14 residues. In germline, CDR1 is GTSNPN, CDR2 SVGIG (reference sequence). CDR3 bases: TGTGCCTGGAGACGCGGTAGGGTGAACACTGAAGCTTTCTTT. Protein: CAWRRGRVNTEAFF.

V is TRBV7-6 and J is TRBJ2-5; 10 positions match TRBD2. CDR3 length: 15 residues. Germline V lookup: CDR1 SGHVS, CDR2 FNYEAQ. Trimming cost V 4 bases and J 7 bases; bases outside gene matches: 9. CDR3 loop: CASSSTGTSDGTQYF. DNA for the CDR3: TGTGCCAGCAGCTCAACCGGGACTAGCGACGGGACCCAGTACTTC.

CDR3 in DNA: TGTGCCAGCAGCTTCAGGGGGCCAGATACGCAGTATTTT. This encodes CASSFRGPDTQYF. The gene calls are TRBV5-6 and TRBJ2-3; 8 bases line up with TRBD1. Germline V gene sequence: CDR1 SGHDT, CDR2 YYEEEE. V gave up 2 bases and J gave up 4 bases; unmatched junction bases: 0. The CDR3 consists of 13 residues.